Listed here are 10 T cell receptor beta chains from one sample, sequenced in a study of T cells in Graves' hyperthyroidism and ophthalmopathy. Amplification of TCR beta CDR3 regions was performed using RNA transcripts as template. Carried out on the TCR CDR3, a first-round RT-PCR used the HTBI primer set. TCRdb re-called the multiplex PCR reads with MiXCR, one entry per CDR3 protein. The sample records approximately 590,000 distinct CDR3 sequences, about half being singletons. Sequencing was done on a sample of peripheral blood or thyroid tissue (not recorded which). Source of these receptors: a young woman with Graves' hyperthyroidism.

Only a few counts were recorded for this clonotype. The rearrangement links TRBV27 to TRBJ1-2; no clear D gene. V was pared by 0 bases and J by 5 bases, with 13 bases between. Germline V gene data show CDR1 as MNHEY and CDR2 as SMNVEV (reference sequence). The CDR3 runs 15 residues. The CDR3 bases are TGTGCCAGCAGTTTATCGTTCGGGTCGCAGTATGGCTACACCTTC. It yields the protein CASSLSFGSQYGYTF.

The chain employs TRBV7-9 and TRBJ2-5; no clear D. Trimming stripped 5 bases from V and 0 bases from J, with 13 bases between. The CDR3 is 15 amino acids. Germline V gene data show CDR1 as SEHNR and CDR2 as FQNEAQ (reference sequence). The CDR3 reads CASSVEPTNQETQYF. The CDR3 DNA reads as TGTGCCAGCAGCGTTGAACCGACCAACCAAGAGACCCAGTACTTC.

The chain couples TRBV7-8 to TRBJ2-7; weak D call: TRBD2 (6 bases). Germline CDR1 reads SGHVS; CDR2 reads FQNEAQ. Trimming removed 4 bases from V and 1 base from J, with 14 bases in between. This CDR3 has 15 residues. This CDR3 reads CASSSNRDSSYEQYF. The CDR3, as DNA: TGTGCCAGCAGCTCCAATCGGGACTCTTCCTACGAGCAGTACTTC.

The gene calls are TRBV9 and TRBJ1-6; 9 nucleotides align to TRBD1. There are 15 residues in the CDR3. The J segment lost 9 bases and the V segment lost 4 bases, leaving 8 bases of the junction unmatched. CDR1 SGDLS and CDR2 YYNGEE come from the germline V gene. The CDR3 nucleotides are TGTGCCAGCAGCTTCCCGGGACAGGGCCTTTCACCCCTCCACTTT. This codes for CASSFPGQGLSPLHF.

This chain joins TRBV7-8 and TRBJ1-1; a possible D gene is TRBD1 (6 bases). Trimming shortened V by 9 bases and J by 1 base, and 12 bases separated the two germline ends. The CDR3 sequence is 13 residues long. Germline-derived CDR1 and CDR2 are SGHVS and FQNEAQ. CDR3 bases: TGTGCCAGTGCCCTGACAGGGAACACTGAAGCTTTCTTT. As protein: CASALTGNTEAFF. The full variable domain, its missing parts supplied by reference TRBV7-8 and TRBJ1-1, is GAGVSQSPRYKVAKRGQDVALRCDPISGHVSLFWYQQALGQGPEFLTYFQNEAQLDKSGLPSDRFFAERPEGSVSTLKIQRTQQEDSAVYLCASALTGNTEAFFGQGTRLTVV.

Concerning this clonotype: Mismatch with germline at one junction end may stem from a read error. The chain joins TRBV5-1 to TRBJ2-1; maybe TRBD2 (5 bases). Per germline, CDR1 SGHRS and CDR2 YFSETQ. This CDR3 contains 18 residues. The CDR3 spells CASRRELHTVVRLAQKYF. CDR3 nucleotide sequence: TGCGCCAGCAGACGGGAACTGCACACCGTCGTTAGGCTGGCACAGAAGTACTTC.

This clonotype was detected a few times. The chain carries TRBV29-1 and TRBJ2-7, with D perhaps matching TRBD2 (6 bases). Germline assignment: CDR1 SQVTM and CDR2 ANQGSEA. The CDR3 consists of 13 residues. V was pared by 4 bases and J by 2 bases, with 12 bases between. CDR3 sequence reads: CSVVPAGTYEQYF. In nucleotides, the CDR3 is TGCAGCGTTGTACCAGCGGGTACCTACGAGCAGTACTTC.

About this clonotype itself: A clone one base away is much larger, so this may be a read error. The chain recombines TRBV11-1 with TRBJ1-1; D unclear. The CDR3 has 11 amino acids. Germline CDR1 SGHAT, CDR2 FQDESV (reference sequence). V dropped 3 bases and J dropped 11 bases, with 10 bases sitting between them. The CDR3 loop is CASSFDGNAFF. CDR3 coding DNA: TGTGCCAGCAGCTTTGATGGAAATGCTTTCTTT. Using reference TRBV11-1 and TRBJ1-1 for the parts outside the CDR3, the full variable domain is EAEVAQSPRYKITEKSQAVAFWCDPISGHATLYWYRQILGQGPELLVQFQDESVVDDSQLPKDRFSAERLKGVDSTLKIQPAELGDSAMYLCASSFDGNAFFGQGTRLTVV.

A remark on this clonotype: The junction does not match germline at one end; this may be a read error. The chain recombines TRBV2 with TRBJ2-5; 14 bases line up with TRBD2. There are 17 residues in the CDR3. CDR1 is SNHLY, CDR2 FYNNEI, per germline. The CDR3 DNA sequence: TGCGCCAGCAGCCCCCTGGGACTAGCGGGGGTTCAAGAGACCCAGTACTTC. Amino acids: CASSPLGLAGVQETQYF.

The chain recombines TRBV20-1 with TRBJ2-7; D may be TRBD2 (6 bases). Trimming removed 3 bases at V and 2 bases at J, with 11 bases between. In germline, CDR1 is DFQATT, CDR2 SNEGSKA (reference sequence). The CDR3 runs 13 residues. The CDR3 is CSARVREPYEQYF. The CDR3 nucleotides are TGCAGTGCTAGGGTACGGGAGCCCTACGAGCAGTACTTC.